This TCR beta chain comes out of a study of response to subunit inactivated influenza vaccine. General study results and limits: The authors offered the suggestion that each seasonal influenza vaccination recruits few new T cells.

MiXCR was run by TCRdb on the RT-PCR reads, yielding one entry per CDR3 protein. The top ten hold less than 15% of the sample, which has fewer than 600,000 distinct CDR3 sequences, 7.2% seen once. V lost 1 base, J lost 4 bases, and 17 bases lay in between. The CDR3 runs to 17 residues. Germline V gene data show CDR1 as MGHRA and CDR2 as YSYEKL. This clonotype was counted only a few times. Its specificity is not known. The sequencing here drew on PBMCs from blood, taken around 2 years after vaccination. The source is a man in his fifties or sixties who received an inactivated influenza vaccine. The J gene is TRBJ1-5, the V gene TRBV4-1; D ambiguous. As DNA, the CDR3 is TGCGCCAGCAGCCAAGGTCCTACGGCCCCGCCGAATCAGCCCCAGCATTTT. Translated: CASSQGPTAPPNQPQHF.